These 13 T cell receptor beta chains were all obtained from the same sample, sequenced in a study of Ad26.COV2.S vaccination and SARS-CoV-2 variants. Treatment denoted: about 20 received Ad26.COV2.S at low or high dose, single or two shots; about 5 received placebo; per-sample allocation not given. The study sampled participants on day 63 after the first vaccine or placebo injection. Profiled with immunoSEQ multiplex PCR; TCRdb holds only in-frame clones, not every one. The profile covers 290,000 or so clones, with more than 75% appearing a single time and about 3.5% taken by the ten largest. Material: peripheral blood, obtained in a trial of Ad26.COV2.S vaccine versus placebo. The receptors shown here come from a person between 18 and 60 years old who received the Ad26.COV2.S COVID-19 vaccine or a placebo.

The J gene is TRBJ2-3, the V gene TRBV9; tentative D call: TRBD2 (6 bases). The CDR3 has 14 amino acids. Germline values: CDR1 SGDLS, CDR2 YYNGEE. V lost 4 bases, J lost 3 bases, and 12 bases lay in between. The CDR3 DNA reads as TGTGCCAGCAGCCTAAGGAGGGAGACAGATACGCAGTATTTT. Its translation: CASSLRRETDTQYF.

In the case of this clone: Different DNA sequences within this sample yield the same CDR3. CDR3 loop: CASSRGNYGYTF. DNA of the CDR3: TGTGCCAGTAGTAGAGGGAACTATGGCTACACCTTC. The gene calls are TRBV19 and TRBJ1-2; D is ambiguous. Trimming pared 4 bases from V and 2 bases from J, leaving 5 bases between. CDR1 is LNHDA, CDR2 SQIVND, per germline (reference sequence). This CDR3 comprises 12 residues.

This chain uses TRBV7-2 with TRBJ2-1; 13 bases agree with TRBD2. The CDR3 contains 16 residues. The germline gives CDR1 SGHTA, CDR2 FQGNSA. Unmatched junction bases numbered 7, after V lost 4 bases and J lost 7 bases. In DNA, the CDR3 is TGTGCCAGCAGCTCCGGGACTAGCGGGATAGTGAATGAGCAGTTCTTC. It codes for CASSSGTSGIVNEQFF.

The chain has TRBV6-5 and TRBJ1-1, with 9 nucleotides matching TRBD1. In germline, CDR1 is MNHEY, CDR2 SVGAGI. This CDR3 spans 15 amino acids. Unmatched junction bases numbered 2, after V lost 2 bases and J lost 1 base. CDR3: CASSYQGQGNTEAFF. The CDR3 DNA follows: TGTGCCAGCAGTTACCAGGGACAGGGGAACACTGAAGCTTTCTTT.

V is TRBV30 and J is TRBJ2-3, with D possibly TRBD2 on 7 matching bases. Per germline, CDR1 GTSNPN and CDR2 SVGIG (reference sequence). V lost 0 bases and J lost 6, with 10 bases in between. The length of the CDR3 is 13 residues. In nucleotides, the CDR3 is TGTGCCTGGAGTGTCAAGGGGGGGGATACGCAGTATTTT. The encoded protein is CAWSVKGGDTQYF.

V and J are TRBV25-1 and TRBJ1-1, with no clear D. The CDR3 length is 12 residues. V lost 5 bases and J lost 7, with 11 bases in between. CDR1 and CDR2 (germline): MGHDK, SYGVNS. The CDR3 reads CASSTGWFEAFF. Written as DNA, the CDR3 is TGTGCCAGCAGTACGGGATGGTTTGAAGCTTTCTTT.

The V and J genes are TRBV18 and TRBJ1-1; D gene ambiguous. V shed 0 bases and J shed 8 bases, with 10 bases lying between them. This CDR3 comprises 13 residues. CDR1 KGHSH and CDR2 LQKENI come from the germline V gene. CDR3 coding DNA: TGTGCCAGCTCACCACCCGGCCGGGCGGAAGCTTTCTTT. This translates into CASSPPGRAEAFF.

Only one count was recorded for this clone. CDR3 amino acids: CAWSQGRRGSVKTQYF. Written as DNA, the CDR3 is TGTGCCTGGAGCCAGGGGAGGCGGGGTTCGGTGAAGACCCAGTACTTC. This rearrangement joins TRBV30 to TRBJ2-5; D may match TRBD1 or TRBD2 (6 bases each). Germline-derived CDR1 and CDR2 are GTSNPN and SVGIG (reference sequence). The CDR3 length is 16 residues. V was trimmed by 3 bases and J by 6 bases, leaving 23 bases between them.

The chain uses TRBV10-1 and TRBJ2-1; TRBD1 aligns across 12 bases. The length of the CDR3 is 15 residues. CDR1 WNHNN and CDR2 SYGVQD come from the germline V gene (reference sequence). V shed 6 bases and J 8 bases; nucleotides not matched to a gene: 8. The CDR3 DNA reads TGCGCCAGCAGCACACCGGGACAGGGGGCGGATGAGCAGTTCTTC. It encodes CASSTPGQGADEQFF.

CDR3 region: CASSHSVTSGMATQYF. The CDR3 nucleotides read TGTGCCAGCAGCCACTCGGTGACTAGCGGGATGGCTACCCAGTACTTC. The chain employs TRBV5-5 and TRBJ2-5; 11 positions match TRBD2. Trimming removed 4 bases from V and 8 bases from J; junction bases left unmatched: 13. The V gene's germline CDR1 is SGHKS and CDR2 YYEKEE (reference sequence). CDR3 length equals 16 residues.

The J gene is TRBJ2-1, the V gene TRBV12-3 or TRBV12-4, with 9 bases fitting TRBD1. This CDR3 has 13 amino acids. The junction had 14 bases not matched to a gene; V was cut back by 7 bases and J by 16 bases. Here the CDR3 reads CASTDTADRGQFF. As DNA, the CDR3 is TGTGCCAGCACCGATACCGCGGACAGGGGTCAATTCTTC.

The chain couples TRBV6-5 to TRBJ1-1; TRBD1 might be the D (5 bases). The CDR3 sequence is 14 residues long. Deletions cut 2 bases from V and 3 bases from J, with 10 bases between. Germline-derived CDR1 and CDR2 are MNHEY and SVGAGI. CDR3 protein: CASSYGRGDTEAFF. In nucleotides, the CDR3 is TGTGCCAGCAGTTACGGTAGGGGTGACACTGAAGCTTTCTTT.

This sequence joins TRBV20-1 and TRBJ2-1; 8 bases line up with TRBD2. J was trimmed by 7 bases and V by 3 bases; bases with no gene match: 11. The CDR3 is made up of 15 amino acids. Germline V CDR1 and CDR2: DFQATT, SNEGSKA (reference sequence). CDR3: CSASPIGGAGNEQFF. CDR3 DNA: TGCAGTGCTAGTCCCATCGGGGGGGCGGGGAATGAGCAGTTCTTC.